This TCR beta chain was profiled in a study of Graves' ophthalmopathy and Graves' hyperthyroidism. Study observations and caveats: Sensitivity of about 91% and specificity of almost 83% were achieved when a 13-signature model separated ophthalmopathy from stable hyperthyroidism.

RNA transcripts yielded amplified TCR beta CDR3 regions. Amplification began with first-round RT-PCR using HTBI primers, then second-round multiplex PCR was performed. TCRdb ran MiXCR on the multiplex PCR reads and lists one entry per CDR3 protein. The table records 900,000 to 1,200,000 distinct CDR3 sequences, less than 45% of them present only once. About this clonotype: The antigen is not known.

The sample consisted of peripheral blood or thyroid tissue (not recorded which). The sequence derives from an adult man with Graves' hyperthyroidism.

CDR3: CASAQDSGAETQYF. In DNA, the CDR3 is TGCGCCAGCGCGCAAGATTCAGGGGCAGAGACCCAGTACTTC. The J gene is TRBJ2-5, the V gene TRBV5-1, with D possibly matching TRBD1 (6 bases). The CDR3 spans 14 residues. The germline gives CDR1 SGHRS, CDR2 YFSETQ. The V gene lost 7 bases and the J gene lost 4 bases, with 17 bases spanning the gap.